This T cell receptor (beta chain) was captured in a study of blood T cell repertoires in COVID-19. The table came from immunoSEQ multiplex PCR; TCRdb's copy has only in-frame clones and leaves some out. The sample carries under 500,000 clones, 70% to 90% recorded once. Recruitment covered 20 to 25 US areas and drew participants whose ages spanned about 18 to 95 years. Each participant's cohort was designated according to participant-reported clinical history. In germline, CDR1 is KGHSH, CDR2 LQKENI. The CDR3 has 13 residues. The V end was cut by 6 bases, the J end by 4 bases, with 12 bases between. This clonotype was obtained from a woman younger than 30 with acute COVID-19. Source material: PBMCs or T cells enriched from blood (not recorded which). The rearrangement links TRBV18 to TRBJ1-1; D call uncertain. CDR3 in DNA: TGTGCCAGCTCCCTTGCCACCGGCACTGAAGCTTTCTTT. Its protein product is CASSLATGTEAFF.